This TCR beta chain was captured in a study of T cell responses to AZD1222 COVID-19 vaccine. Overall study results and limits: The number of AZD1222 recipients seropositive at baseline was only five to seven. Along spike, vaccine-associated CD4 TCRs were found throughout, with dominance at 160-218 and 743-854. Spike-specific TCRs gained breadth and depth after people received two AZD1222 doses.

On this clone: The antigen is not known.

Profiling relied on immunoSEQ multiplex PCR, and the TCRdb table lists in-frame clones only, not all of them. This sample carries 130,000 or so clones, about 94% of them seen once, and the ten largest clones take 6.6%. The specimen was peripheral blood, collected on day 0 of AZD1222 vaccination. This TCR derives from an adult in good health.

CDR3 sequence (DNA): TGTGCCAGCAGCTTCACCGACAGGGGGCACAATGAGCAGTTCTTC. It yields the protein CASSFTDRGHNEQFF. The chain is built from TRBV7-6 and TRBJ2-1; 10 nucleotides line up with TRBD1. Per the germline V gene, CDR1 is SGHVS and CDR2 is FNYEAQ. V lost 3 bases to trimming and J lost 5 bases; unmatched junction nucleotides: 4. The CDR3 is 15 amino acids.